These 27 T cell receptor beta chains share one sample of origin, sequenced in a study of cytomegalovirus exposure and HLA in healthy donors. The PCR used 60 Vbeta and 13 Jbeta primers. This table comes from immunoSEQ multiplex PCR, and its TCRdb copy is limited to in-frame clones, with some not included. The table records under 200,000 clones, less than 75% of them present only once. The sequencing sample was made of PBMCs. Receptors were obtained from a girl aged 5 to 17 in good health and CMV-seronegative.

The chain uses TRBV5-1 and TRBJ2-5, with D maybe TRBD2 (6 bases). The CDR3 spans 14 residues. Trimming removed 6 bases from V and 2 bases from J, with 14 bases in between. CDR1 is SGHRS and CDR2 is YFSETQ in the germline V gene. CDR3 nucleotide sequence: TGCGCCAGCACTCCGTCGGGGGATCAAGAGACCCAGTACTTC. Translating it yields CASTPSGDQETQYF.

The CDR3 loop reads CASSKQGNTEAFF. The CDR3 region has the DNA TGTGCCAGCAGCAAACAGGGAAACACTGAAGCTTTCTTT. The chain carries TRBV21-1 and TRBJ1-1; TRBD1, the table's D call, was not compared with the DNA. TRBV21-1 is flagged as a pseudogene. This CDR3 region has 13 residues.

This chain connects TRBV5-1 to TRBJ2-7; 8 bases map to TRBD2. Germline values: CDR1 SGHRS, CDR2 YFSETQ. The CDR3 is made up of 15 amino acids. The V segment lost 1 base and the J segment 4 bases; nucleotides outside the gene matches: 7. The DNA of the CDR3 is TGCGCCAGCAGCTTGCAGGGACTAGGCGCATACGAGCAGTACTTC. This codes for CASSLQGLGAYEQYF.

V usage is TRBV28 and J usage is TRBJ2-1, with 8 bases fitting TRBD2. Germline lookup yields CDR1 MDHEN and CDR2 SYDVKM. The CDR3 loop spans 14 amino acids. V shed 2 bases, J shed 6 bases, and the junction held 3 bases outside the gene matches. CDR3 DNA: TGTGCCAGCAGTTTACCGGGGGGGCTCAATGAGCAGTTCTTC. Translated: CASSLPGGLNEQFF.

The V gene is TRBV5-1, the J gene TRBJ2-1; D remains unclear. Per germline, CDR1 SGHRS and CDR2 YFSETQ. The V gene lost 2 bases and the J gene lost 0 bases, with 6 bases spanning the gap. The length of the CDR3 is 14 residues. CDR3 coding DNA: TGCGCCAGCAGCTTTCGGAGCTCCTACAATGAGCAGTTCTTC. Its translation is CASSFRSSYNEQFF.

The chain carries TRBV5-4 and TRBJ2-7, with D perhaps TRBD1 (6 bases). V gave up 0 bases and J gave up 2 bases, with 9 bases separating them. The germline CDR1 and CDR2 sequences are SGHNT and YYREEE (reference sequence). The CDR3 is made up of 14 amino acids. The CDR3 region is CASSLDAGAYEQYF. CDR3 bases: TGTGCCAGCAGCTTGGATGCAGGGGCCTACGAGCAGTACTTC. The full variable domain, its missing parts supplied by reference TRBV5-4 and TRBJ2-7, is ETGVTQSPTHLIKTRGQQVTLRCSSQSGHNTVSWYQQALGQGPQFIFQYYREEENGRGNFPPRFSGLQFPNYSSELNVNALELDDSALYLCASSLDAGAYEQYFGPGTRLTVT.

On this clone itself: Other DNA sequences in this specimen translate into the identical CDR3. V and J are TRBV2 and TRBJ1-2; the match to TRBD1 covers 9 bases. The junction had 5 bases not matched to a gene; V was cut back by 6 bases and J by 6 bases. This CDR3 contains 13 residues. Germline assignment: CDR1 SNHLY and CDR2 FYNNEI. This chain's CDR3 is CASSLTGGDGYTF. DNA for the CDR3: TGTGCCAGCAGCCTCACAGGGGGCGATGGCTACACCTTC.

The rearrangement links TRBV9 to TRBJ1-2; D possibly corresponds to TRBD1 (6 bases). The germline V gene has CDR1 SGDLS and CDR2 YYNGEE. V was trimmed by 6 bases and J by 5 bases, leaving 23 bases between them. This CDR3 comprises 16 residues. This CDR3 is CASNQGGQAVQYGYTF. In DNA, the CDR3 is TGTGCCAGCAACCAAGGGGGACAAGCCGTCCAGTATGGCTACACCTTC.

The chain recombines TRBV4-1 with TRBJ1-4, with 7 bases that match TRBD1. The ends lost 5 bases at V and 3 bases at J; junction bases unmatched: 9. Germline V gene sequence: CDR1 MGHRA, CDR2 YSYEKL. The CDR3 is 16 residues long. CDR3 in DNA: TGCGCCAGCAGCTCCGATCGACAGGGCGCTAATGAAAAACTGTTTTTT. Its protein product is CASSSDRQGANEKLFF.

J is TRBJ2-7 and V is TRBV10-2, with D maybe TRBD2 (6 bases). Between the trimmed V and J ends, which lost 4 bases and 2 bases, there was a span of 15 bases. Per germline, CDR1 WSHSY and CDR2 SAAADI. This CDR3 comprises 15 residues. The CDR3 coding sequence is TGCGCCAGCAGTGCATCCGTAGCGGAAGCCTACGAGCAGTACTTC. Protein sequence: CASSASVAEAYEQYF.

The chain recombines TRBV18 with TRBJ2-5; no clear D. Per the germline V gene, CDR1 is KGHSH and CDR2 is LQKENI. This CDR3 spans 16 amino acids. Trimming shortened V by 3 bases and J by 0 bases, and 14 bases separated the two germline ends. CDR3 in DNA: TGTGCCAGCTCACCTTCCGGTTTATCGAACCAAGAGACCCAGTACTTC. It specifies CASSPSGLSNQETQYF.

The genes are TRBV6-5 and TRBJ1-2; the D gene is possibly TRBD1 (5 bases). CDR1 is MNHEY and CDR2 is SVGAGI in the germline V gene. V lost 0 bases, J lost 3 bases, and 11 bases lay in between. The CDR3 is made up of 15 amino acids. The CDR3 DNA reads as TGTGCCAGCAGTTACTCTCCGACAGACTACTATGGCTACACCTTC. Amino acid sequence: CASSYSPTDYYGYTF.

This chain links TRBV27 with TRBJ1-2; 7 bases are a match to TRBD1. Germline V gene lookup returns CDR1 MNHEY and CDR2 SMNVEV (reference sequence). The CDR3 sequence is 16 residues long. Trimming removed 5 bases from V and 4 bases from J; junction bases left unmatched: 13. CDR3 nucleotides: TGTGCCAGCAGTATCCTAGGACAGGAAGGGAGCTATGGCTACACCTTC. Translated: CASSILGQEGSYGYTF.

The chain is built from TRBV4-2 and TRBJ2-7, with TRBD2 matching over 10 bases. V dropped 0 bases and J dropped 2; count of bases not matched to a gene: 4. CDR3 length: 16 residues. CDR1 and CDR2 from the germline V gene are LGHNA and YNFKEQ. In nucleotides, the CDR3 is TGTGCCAGCAGCCAAGATCAAAGCGGGGGGGCCTACGAGCAGTACTTC. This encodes CASSQDQSGGAYEQYF.

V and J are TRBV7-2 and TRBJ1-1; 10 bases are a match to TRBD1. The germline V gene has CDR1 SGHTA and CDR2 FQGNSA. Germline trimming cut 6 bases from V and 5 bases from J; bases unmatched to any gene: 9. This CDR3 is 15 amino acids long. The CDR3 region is CASSRTGGGRTEAFF. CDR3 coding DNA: TGTGCCAGCAGTAGGACAGGGGGGGGGAGAACTGAAGCTTTCTTT. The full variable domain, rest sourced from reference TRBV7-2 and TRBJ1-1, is GAGVSQSPSNKVTEKGKDVELRCDPISGHTALYWYRQSLGQGLEFLIYFQGNSAPDKSGLPSDRFSAERTGGSVSTLTIQRTQQEDSAVYLCASSRTGGGRTEAFFGQGTRLTVV.

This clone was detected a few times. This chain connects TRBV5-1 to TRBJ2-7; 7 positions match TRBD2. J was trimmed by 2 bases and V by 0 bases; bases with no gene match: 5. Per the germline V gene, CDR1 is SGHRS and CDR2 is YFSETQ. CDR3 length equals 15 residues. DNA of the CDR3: TGCGCCAGCAGCTTGGACGGGGGGTCTACCTACGAGCAGTACTTC. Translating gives CASSLDGGSTYEQYF. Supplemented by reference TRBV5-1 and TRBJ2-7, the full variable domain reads KAGVTQTPRYLIKTRGQQVTLSCSPISGHRSVSWYQQTPGQGLQFLFEYFSETQRNKGNFPGRFSGRQFSNSRSEMNVSTLELGDSALYLCASSLDGGSTYEQYFGPGTRLTVT.

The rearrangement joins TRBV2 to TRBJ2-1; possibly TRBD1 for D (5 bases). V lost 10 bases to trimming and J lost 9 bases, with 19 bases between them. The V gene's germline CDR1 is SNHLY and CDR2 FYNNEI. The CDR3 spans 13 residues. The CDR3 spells CATSRPGQGEQFF. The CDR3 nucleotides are TGTGCCACCTCAAGGCCTGGGCAGGGTGAGCAGTTCTTC.

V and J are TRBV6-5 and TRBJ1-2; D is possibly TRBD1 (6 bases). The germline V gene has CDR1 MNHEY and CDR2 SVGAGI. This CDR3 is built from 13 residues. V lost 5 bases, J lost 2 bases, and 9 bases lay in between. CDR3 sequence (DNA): TGTGCCAGCAGTGCCGGGACAAACTATGGCTACACCTTC. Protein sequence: CASSAGTNYGYTF.

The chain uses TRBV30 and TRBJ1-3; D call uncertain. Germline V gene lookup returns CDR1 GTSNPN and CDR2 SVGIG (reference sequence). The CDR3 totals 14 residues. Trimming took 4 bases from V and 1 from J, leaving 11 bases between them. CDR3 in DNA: TGTGCCTGGACAGGAACTGGGTCTGGAAACACCATATATTTT. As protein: CAWTGTGSGNTIYF. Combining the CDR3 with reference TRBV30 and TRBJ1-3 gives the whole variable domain SQTIHQWPATLVQPVGSPLSLECTVEGTSNPNLYWYRQAAGRGLQLLFYSVGIGQISSEVPQNLSASRPQDRQFILSSKKLLLSDSGFYLCAWTGTGSGNTIYFGEGSWLTVV.

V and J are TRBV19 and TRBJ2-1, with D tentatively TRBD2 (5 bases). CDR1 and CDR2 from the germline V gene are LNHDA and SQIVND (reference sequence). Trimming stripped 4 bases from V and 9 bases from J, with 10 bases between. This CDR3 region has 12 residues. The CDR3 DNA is TGTGCCAGTAGTACGCTAGCAGGTGAGCAGTTCTTC. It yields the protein CASSTLAGEQFF.

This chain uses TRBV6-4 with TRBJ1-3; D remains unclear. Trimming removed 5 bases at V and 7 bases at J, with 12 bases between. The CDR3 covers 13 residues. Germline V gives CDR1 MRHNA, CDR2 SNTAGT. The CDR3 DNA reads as TGTGCCAGCAGTTACTTAGGAGGGAACACCATATATTTT. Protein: CASSYLGGNTIYF.

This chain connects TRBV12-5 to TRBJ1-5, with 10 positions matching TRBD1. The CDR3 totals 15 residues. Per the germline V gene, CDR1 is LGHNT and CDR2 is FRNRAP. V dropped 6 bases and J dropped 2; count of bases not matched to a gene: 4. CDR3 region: CASGGQGRGNQPQHF. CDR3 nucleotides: TGTGCTAGTGGGGGACAGGGGAGAGGCAATCAGCCCCAGCATTTT.

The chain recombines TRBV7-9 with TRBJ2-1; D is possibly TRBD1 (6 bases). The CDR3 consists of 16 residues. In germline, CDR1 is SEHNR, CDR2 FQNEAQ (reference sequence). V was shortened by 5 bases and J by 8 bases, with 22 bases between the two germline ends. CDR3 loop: CASSKYAGQTGDEQFF. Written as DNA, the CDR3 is TGTGCCAGCAGCAAATACGCCGGACAGACGGGCGATGAGCAGTTCTTC.

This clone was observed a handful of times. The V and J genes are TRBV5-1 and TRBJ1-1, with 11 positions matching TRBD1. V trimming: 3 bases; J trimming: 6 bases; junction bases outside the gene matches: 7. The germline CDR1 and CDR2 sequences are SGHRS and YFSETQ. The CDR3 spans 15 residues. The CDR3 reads CASSWGQGESPEAFF. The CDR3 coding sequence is TGCGCCAGCAGCTGGGGACAGGGGGAATCCCCTGAAGCTTTCTTT.

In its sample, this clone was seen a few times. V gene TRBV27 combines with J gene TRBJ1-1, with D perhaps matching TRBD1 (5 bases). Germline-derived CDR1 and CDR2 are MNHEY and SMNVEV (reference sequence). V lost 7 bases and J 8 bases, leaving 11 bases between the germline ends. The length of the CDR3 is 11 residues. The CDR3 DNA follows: TGTGCCAGCATCCAGGGTCCCGAAGCTTTCTTT. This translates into CASIQGPEAFF.

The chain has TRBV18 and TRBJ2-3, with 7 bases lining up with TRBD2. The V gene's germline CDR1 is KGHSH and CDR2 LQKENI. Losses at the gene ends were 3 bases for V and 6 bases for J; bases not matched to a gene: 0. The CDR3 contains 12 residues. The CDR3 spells CASSPTSDTQYF. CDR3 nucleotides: TGTGCCAGCTCACCGACTAGCGATACGCAGTATTTT.

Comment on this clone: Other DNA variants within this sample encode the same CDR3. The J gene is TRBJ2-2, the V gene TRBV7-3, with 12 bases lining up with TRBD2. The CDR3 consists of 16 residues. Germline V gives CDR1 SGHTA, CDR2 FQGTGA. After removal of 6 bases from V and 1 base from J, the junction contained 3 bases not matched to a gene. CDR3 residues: CASSQLAGGNTGELFF. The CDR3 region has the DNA TGTGCCAGCAGTCAACTAGCGGGGGGGAACACCGGGGAGCTGTTTTTT.